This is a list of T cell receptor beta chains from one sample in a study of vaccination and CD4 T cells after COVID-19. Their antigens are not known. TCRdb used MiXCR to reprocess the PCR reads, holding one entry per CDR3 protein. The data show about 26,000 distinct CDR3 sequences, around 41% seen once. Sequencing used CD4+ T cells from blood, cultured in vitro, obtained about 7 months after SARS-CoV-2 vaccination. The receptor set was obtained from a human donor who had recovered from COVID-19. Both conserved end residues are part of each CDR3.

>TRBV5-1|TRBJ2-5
CASRAEETQYF
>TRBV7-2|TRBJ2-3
CASSFSSFTDTQYF
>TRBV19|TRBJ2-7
CASRTGREASYRAYEQYF
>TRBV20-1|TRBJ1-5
CSATRDSNQPQHF
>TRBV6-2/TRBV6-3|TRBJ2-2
CASSYSPEGSGELFF
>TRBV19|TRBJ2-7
CASSRRGTYEQYF
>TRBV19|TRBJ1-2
CASSGLNYGYTF
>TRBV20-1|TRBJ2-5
CSARAGNQETQYF
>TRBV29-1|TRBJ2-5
CSVVFPSGSLETQYF
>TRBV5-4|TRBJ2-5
CASSWAEAQETQYF
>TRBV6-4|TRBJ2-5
CASSDVSIQETQYF
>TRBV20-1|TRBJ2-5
CSARGLAGQETQYF
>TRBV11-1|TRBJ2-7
CASSRLSDSGYEQYF
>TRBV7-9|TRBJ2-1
CASSLAPLFGEQFF
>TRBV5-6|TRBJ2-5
CASSLGSRGETQYF
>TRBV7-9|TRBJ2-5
CASLPGLGFGLQETQYF
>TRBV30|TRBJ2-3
CAWAQTAGTDTQYF
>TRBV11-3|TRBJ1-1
CASSPSREGKAFF
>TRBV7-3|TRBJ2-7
CASSVNPNGAEQYF
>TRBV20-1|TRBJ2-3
CSAGSSLAGGSTDTQYF
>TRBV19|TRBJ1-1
CASSRNTEAFF
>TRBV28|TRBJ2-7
CASSPGGGQNPYEQYF
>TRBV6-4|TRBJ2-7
CASGNYQVDEQYF
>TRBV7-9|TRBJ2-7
CASSPGLEQYF
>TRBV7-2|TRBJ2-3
CASSPQQLRYSGRKPTDTQYF
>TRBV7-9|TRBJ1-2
CASSPMRGLDPINYGYTF
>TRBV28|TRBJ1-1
CASSFRGRYEAFF
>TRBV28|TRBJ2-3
CASSPPRVYTQYF
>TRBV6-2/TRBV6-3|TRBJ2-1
CASSRPLAGGYNEQFF
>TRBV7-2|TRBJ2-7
CASSLDHKSSYEQYF
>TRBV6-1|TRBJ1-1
CASTLGVYTEAFF
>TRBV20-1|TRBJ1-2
CSARVRTTNYGYTF
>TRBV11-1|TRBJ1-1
CASSQGTGKHTEAFF
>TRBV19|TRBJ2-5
CASRTSGKETQYF
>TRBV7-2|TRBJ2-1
CASSTHSVQEQFF
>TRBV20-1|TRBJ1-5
CSGNVGSNQPQHF
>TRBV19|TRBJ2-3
CASGPSGSGTDTQYF
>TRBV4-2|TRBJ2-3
CASSPEPGLAGGPADTQYF
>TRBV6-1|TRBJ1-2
CASREDRDYGYTF
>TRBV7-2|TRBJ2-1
CASSSRLAGSVNEQFF
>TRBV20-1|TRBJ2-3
CSAPGATDTQYF
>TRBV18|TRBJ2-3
CASSPRPGGGGTQYF
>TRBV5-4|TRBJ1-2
CASSLGGEDTF
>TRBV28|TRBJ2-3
CASSLRELAGPDTQYF
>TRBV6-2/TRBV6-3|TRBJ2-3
CAGNRASQDTQYF
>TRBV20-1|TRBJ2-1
CSARDYTSFSDEQFF
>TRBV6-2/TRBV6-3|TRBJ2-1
CASRTSGTSYEQFF
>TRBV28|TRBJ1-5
CASIPAGQGRDQPQHF
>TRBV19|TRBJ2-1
CATRQDPGGNEQFF
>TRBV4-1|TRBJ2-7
CASSQASGQLSYEQYF
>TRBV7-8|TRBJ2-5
CASSLGWTFQETQYF
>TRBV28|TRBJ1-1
CASTTWWGADTEAFF